The 29 T cell receptor beta chains below come from one sample, sequenced in a study of low-dose radiotherapy and immunotherapy resistance in tumors. TRAV and TRBV primers primed cDNA for both TCRalpha and TCRbeta. TCRs were amplified for roughly 20 PCR cycles with a constant-region primer and V-primer adapter. TCRdb re-derived calls from the reads in MiXCR, one entry per CDR3 protein. The sample carries under 20,000 distinct CDR3 sequences, approximately 79% recorded once. These receptor sequences come from a human donor with advanced metastatic prostate, ovarian, gallbladder or colorectal cancer (not recorded which). This table probably holds off-target reads from a library built for another chain.

In its sample, this clonotype was seen a few times. This chain joins TRBV9 and TRBJ1-5; no definite D call. The CDR3 has 13 residues. Germline CDR1 is SGDLS and CDR2 is YYNGEE. The V end was cut by 0 bases, the J end by 0 bases, with 1 base between. The CDR3, as DNA: TGTGCCAGCAGCGTAGGTAGCAATCAGCCCCAGCATTTT. It specifies CASSVGSNQPQHF.

The chain recombines TRBV12-3 or TRBV12-4 with TRBJ1-6; TRBD1 is a possible D gene (5 bases). The CDR3 sequence is 14 residues long. Trimming stripped 8 bases from V and 6 bases from J, with 14 bases between. CDR3 region: CASQLGQGNSPLHF. The CDR3, as DNA: TGTGCCAGCCAGCTTGGCCAGGGTAATTCACCCCTCCACTTT.

The chain joins TRBV12-5 to TRBJ1-2; 8 bases map to TRBD1. Germline V CDR1 and CDR2: LGHNT, FRNRAP. After removal of 1 base from V and 4 bases from J, the junction contained 5 bases not matched to a gene. The CDR3 is 15 amino acids. CDR3 DNA sequence: TGTGCTAGTGGTTTGGAAGGGGGACAGGTCTATGGCTACACCTTC. Translating it yields CASGLEGGQVYGYTF. Combining the CDR3 with reference TRBV12-5 and TRBJ1-2 gives the whole variable domain DARVTQTPRHKVTEMGQEVTMRCQPILGHNTVFWYRQTMMQGLELLAYFRNRAPLDDSGMPKDRFSAEMPDATLATLKIQPSEPRDSAVYFCASGLEGGQVYGYTFGSGTRLTVV.

This clonotype has only a few counts. A junction end diverges from the germline sequence, so it may reflect a read error. CDR3 region: CASSLAGDGQPQHF. CDR3 coding DNA: TGTGCCAGCAGCTTGGCCGGGGATGGTCAGCCCCAGCATTTT. The chain carries TRBV5-3 and TRBJ1-5; D not certain. TRBV5-3 is labeled an ORF, and its function is uncertain. This CDR3 has 14 residues.

The chain's CDR3 is CASSFVGTSGANEQFF. DNA for the CDR3: TGTGCCAGCAGTTTCGTCGGGACTAGCGGGGCCAATGAGCAGTTCTTC. The chain joins TRBV12-3 or TRBV12-4 to TRBJ2-1; TRBD2 agrees at 13 bases. J lost 6 bases, V lost 3 bases, and 5 bases had no gene match. The CDR3 runs 16 residues.

The chain links TRBV18 to TRBJ2-6; D gene ambiguous. The CDR3 loop spans 14 amino acids. With 2 bases removed from V and 0 bases from J, the gap between germline ends came to 2 bases. Germline V lookup: CDR1 KGHSH, CDR2 LQKENI. CDR3 bases: TGTGCCAGCTCACCAAGCTCTGGGGCCAACGTCCTGACTTTC. It is translated as CASSPSSGANVLTF.

The chain uses TRBV7-4 and TRBJ1-1; D unclear. The CDR3 is made up of 13 amino acids. The germline V gene has CDR1 SGHVT and CDR2 SQSDAQ. V lost 5 bases to trimming and J lost 1 base, with 8 bases between them. The CDR3 DNA is TGTGCCAGCAGCCCTACAAGGAACACTGAAGCTTTCTTT. The encoded protein is CASSPTRNTEAFF.

V gene TRBV4-2 combines with J gene TRBJ2-1, with 7 bases identical to TRBD2. Germline CDR1 is LGHNA and CDR2 is YNFKEQ. Unmatched junction bases numbered 3, after V lost 1 base and J lost 6 bases. This CDR3 is built from 14 residues. The CDR3 spells CASSQAGTINEQFF. In nucleotides, the CDR3 is TGTGCCAGCAGCCAAGCCGGGACTATCAATGAGCAGTTCTTC.

The V and J genes are TRBV20-1 and TRBJ1-2; the D gene is possibly TRBD1 (5 bases). This CDR3 is 11 amino acids long. The germline gives CDR1 DFQATT, CDR2 SNEGSKA (reference sequence). CDR3 in amino acids: CSPQGFYGYTF. The CDR3 DNA follows: TGCAGCCCGCAGGGTTTTTATGGCTACACCTTC.

The chain carries TRBV5-8 and TRBJ1-1; D gene unclear. The CDR3 sequence is 14 residues long. Germline values: CDR1 SGHTS, CDR2 YDEGEE. The V gene lost 0 bases and the J gene lost 4 bases, with 10 bases spanning the gap. In DNA form, the CDR3 reads TGTGCCAGCAGCTTGGGCTTCGGGAGCACTGAAGCTTTCTTT. It translates to CASSLGFGSTEAFF.

V usage is TRBV6-1 and J usage is TRBJ1-5; 7 nucleotides align to TRBD1. In germline, CDR1 is MNHNS, CDR2 SASEGT. V lost 5 bases and J lost 7; bases outside the gene matches: 11. The CDR3 spans 15 residues. This CDR3 reads CASSRPTGWGQPQHF. For the CDR3, the DNA is TGTGCCAGCAGTCGCCCGACAGGGTGGGGACAGCCCCAGCATTTT.

The chain has TRBV6-1 and TRBJ2-1, with 12 bases matching TRBD2. J lost 10 bases, V lost 6 bases, and 10 bases had no gene match. CDR1 and CDR2 from the germline V gene are MNHNS and SASEGT. The CDR3 is made up of 15 amino acids. The DNA for the CDR3 is TGTGCCAGCAGGCCACTAGCGGGGGGCCAGGGGGAGCAGTTCTTC. Its protein is CASRPLAGGQGEQFF.

The chain recombines TRBV10-3 with TRBJ1-5; D is undetermined. CDR1 is ENHRY and CDR2 is SYGVKD in the germline V gene. Trimming shortened V by 0 bases and J by 0 bases, and 6 bases separated the two germline ends. The CDR3 has 15 amino acids. CDR3 sequence reads: CAISESGYSNQPQHF. The CDR3 DNA reads TGTGCCATCAGTGAGTCAGGGTATAGCAATCAGCCCCAGCATTTT.

The chain uses TRBV6-6 and TRBJ2-2, with a weak D call TRBD2 (6 bases). The length of the CDR3 is 15 residues. CDR1 and CDR2 (germline): MNHNY, SVGAGI (reference sequence). V lost 7 bases to trimming and J lost 1 base, with 13 bases between them. The CDR3 here is CASIPYGGNTGELFF. CDR3 DNA: TGTGCCAGCATCCCCTACGGGGGGAACACCGGGGAGCTGTTTTTT.

The chain combines TRBV19 with TRBJ1-5, with 8 bases identical to TRBD1. This CDR3 is 15 amino acids long. CDR1 is LNHDA and CDR2 is SQIVND in the germline V gene (reference sequence). V shed 2 bases and J 2 bases; nucleotides not matched to a gene: 2. CDR3 DNA: TGTGCCAGTAGTATAATGGGACAGGGCAATCAGCCCCAGCATTTT. It specifies CASSIMGQGNQPQHF.

V usage is TRBV5-1 and J usage is TRBJ2-7; unclear D gene. V was pared by 2 bases and J by 0 bases, with 3 bases between. Germline CDR1 and CDR2: SGHRS and YFSETQ. There are 12 residues in the CDR3. The CDR3 loop reads CASSFSSYEQYF. CDR3 in DNA: TGCGCCAGCAGCTTTTCCTCCTACGAGCAGTACTTC. The full variable domain, with the rest looked up from reference TRBV5-1 and TRBJ2-7, is KAGVTQTPRYLIKTRGQQVTLSCSPISGHRSVSWYQQTPGQGLQFLFEYFSETQRNKGNFPGRFSGRQFSNSRSEMNVSTLELGDSALYLCASSFSSYEQYFGPGTRLTVT.

The rearrangement uses TRBV6-2 or TRBV6-3 and TRBJ2-7; D not resolved. This CDR3 spans 13 amino acids. With 2 bases removed from V and 0 bases from J, the gap between germline ends came to 5 bases. Per the germline V gene, CDR1 is MNHEY and CDR2 is SVGEGT. Here the CDR3 reads CASSYTSSYEQYF. In DNA, the CDR3 is TGTGCCAGCAGTTACACGTCCTCCTACGAGCAGTACTTC.

This clonotype was observed a handful of times. V is TRBV27 and J is TRBJ2-1; D might be TRBD2 (6 bases). Trimming stripped 6 bases from V and 6 bases from J, with 9 bases between. Germline V gives CDR1 MNHEY, CDR2 SMNVEV (reference sequence). The CDR3 sequence is 12 residues long. CDR3 DNA: TGTGCCAGCAGACCCGGGGGCAATGAGCAGTTCTTC. Protein sequence: CASRPGGNEQFF.

The V call is TRBV6-6, the J call TRBJ2-5; 12 bases align to TRBD2. Germline loops: CDR1 MNHNY, CDR2 SVGAGI (reference sequence). V lost 5 bases to trimming and J lost 4 bases; unmatched junction nucleotides: 5. This CDR3 has 15 amino acids. The CDR3 bases are TGTGCCAGCAGTGAACTGACTAGCGGGGGAGAGACCCAGTACTTC. Its protein is CASSELTSGGETQYF.

The chain has TRBV28 and TRBJ1-1; TRBD1 is a possible D gene (6 bases). This CDR3 spans 14 amino acids. V lost 6 bases and J 0 bases, leaving 11 bases between the germline ends. Per germline, CDR1 MDHEN and CDR2 SYDVKM. The CDR3 reads CASRPGHLNTEAFF. CDR3 DNA sequence: TGTGCCAGCAGACCGGGACACCTGAACACTGAAGCTTTCTTT.

The V gene is TRBV4-3, the J gene TRBJ2-4; 7 nucleotides match TRBD2. The length of the CDR3 is 17 residues. V lost 0 bases to trimming and J lost 0 bases; unmatched junction nucleotides: 5. The germline gives CDR1 LGHNA, CDR2 YSLEER. CDR3 nucleotide sequence: TGCGCCAGCAGCCAAGATTACGGCGGGGGAGCCAAAAACATTCAGTACTTC. Translated: CASSQDYGGGAKNIQYF.

The CDR3 DNA is TGTGCCAGCAGTTACGAACAGACCAGCTCCTACGAGCAGTACTTC. Translated, it gives CASSYEQTSSYEQYF. V is TRBV6-2 or TRBV6-3 and J is TRBJ2-7; D remains ambiguous. This CDR3 is 15 amino acids long. Germline V lookup: CDR1 MNHEY, CDR2 SVGEGT. Trimming left V 2 bases short and J 0 bases short, with 11 bases between.

CDR3 sequence (DNA): TGCGCCAGCAGCTTGGCCGCCTCGATGAACACTGAAGCTTTCTTT. It yields the protein CASSLAASMNTEAFF. This rearrangement joins TRBV5-1 to TRBJ1-1; D unresolved. CDR3 length: 15 residues. Germline V gene sequence: CDR1 SGHRS, CDR2 YFSETQ. V lost 0 bases to trimming and J lost 0 bases, with 9 bases between them. Together with reference TRBV5-1 and TRBJ1-1, the CDR3 gives the full variable domain: KAGVTQTPRYLIKTRGQQVTLSCSPISGHRSVSWYQQTPGQGLQFLFEYFSETQRNKGNFPGRFSGRQFSNSRSEMNVSTLELGDSALYLCASSLAASMNTEAFFGQGTRLTVV.

The rearrangement uses TRBV2 and TRBJ1-1, with no clear D. From germline, CDR1 is SNHLY and CDR2 FYNNEI. This CDR3 has 14 amino acids. Trimming cost V 6 bases and J 0 bases, with 11 bases left between them. The CDR3 loop reads CASSPQYMNTEAFF. The DNA for the CDR3 is TGTGCCAGCAGCCCACAGTACATGAACACTGAAGCTTTCTTT.

The chain employs TRBV6-1 and TRBJ2-7, with 9 bases matching TRBD1. The trim removed 6 bases at V and 4 bases at J, leaving 4 bases unmatched. There are 13 residues in the CDR3. Germline V lookup: CDR1 MNHNS, CDR2 SASEGT. This chain's CDR3 is CASSTGGEYEQYF. CDR3 DNA: TGTGCCAGCAGCACAGGGGGCGAGTACGAGCAGTACTTC.

The V and J genes are TRBV5-1 and TRBJ2-1; TRBD2 agrees at 10 bases. The junction had 5 bases not matched to a gene; V was cut back by 1 base and J by 7 bases. This CDR3 is 15 amino acids long. Germline V gene lookup returns CDR1 SGHRS and CDR2 YFSETQ. DNA for the CDR3: TGCGCCAGCAGCTTGCTCAGCGGGGGGGAGAATGAGCAGTTCTTC. It yields the protein CASSLLSGGENEQFF.

J is TRBJ2-5 and V is TRBV23-1; tentative D call: TRBD1 (5 bases). TRBV23-1 is labeled an ORF, and its function is uncertain. The CDR3 runs 17 residues. Trimming pared 0 bases from V and 2 bases from J, leaving 16 bases between. DNA for the CDR3: TGCGCCAGCAGTCAATCATTTGGGGCAGGTGGTCAAGAGACCCAGTACTTC. It yields the protein CASSQSFGAGGQETQYF.

This chain links TRBV6-1 with TRBJ1-4; no definite D call. Per germline, CDR1 MNHNS and CDR2 SASEGT. This CDR3 contains 14 residues. V dropped 6 bases and J dropped 10 bases, with 18 bases sitting between them. DNA for the CDR3: TGTGCCAGCAGAGGTCCGGGCTCGGGTGGAAAACTGTTTTTT. This gives the protein CASRGPGSGGKLFF.

This clonotype was observed once. The chain employs TRBV10-3 and TRBJ2-7; 10 bases fit TRBD1. After removal of 5 bases from V and 6 bases from J, the junction contained 10 bases not matched to a gene. The germline CDR1 and CDR2 sequences are ENHRY and SYGVKD. CDR3 length: 15 amino acids. CDR3: CAISPQPGQGSEQYF. CDR3 DNA: TGTGCCATCAGTCCACAACCGGGACAGGGGAGCGAGCAGTACTTC.